The rows below give T cell receptor beta chains drawn from one sample of a study of CD8 T cells in Susac syndrome. One entry per CDR3 protein, called by TCRdb with MiXCR from the immunoSEQ multiplex PCR reads. The sample has 300,000 or so distinct CDR3 sequences; 92% are singletons. The sample taken for sequencing was CD4+ T cells from PBMCs. The source is a human donor with multiple sclerosis. The conserved cysteine and the conserved F or W are not part of the CDR3 here. Each record gives: J gene, V gene, CDR3 length, CDR3 protein.

>TRBJ2-7|TRBV4-2|17
ASSQARRGSYSQTYEQY
>TRBJ2-2|TRBV20-1|13
SARMKTGNTGELF
>TRBJ2-7|TRBV25-1|12
ASSEYGGSYEQY
>TRBJ2-5|TRBV18|13
ASSPQEGQQETQY
>TRBJ2-1|TRBV11-3|12
ASSLGGTRGEQF
>TRBJ1-2|TRBV11-2|9
ASSPGGELA
>TRBJ1-1|TRBV5-1|12
ASSLTSLRTEAF
>TRBJ2-7|TRBV5-1|14
ASSLEGTAGAYEQY
>TRBJ2-3|TRBV7-9|14
ASSFPSGISTDTQY
>TRBJ2-1|TRBV20-1|9
SARAGGEQF
>TRBJ2-2|TRBV18|14
ASSSGPPGYTGELF
>TRBJ2-1|TRBV20-1|12
SASPGEYHNEQF
>TRBJ2-3|TRBV29-1|12
SAGTSGTTDTQY
>TRBJ1-5|TRBV6-5|12
ATSRAFGYQPQH
>TRBJ2-5|TRBV9|13
ASSATSGNQETQY
>TRBJ1-2|TRBV7-9|13
ASSFSQDRTYGYT
>TRBJ2-2|TRBV7-7|12
ASSPTGATGELF
>TRBJ2-2|TRBV13|12
ASRMWREYGELF
>TRBJ2-5|TRBV6-6|9
ASSASETQY
>TRBJ2-3|TRBV20-1|13
SATFPGTSTDTQY
>TRBJ2-3|TRBV5-1|14
ASSAWGQGETDTQY
>TRBJ2-7|TRBV18|11
ASSPLPNSEQY
>TRBJ2-7|TRBV7-2|13
ASSLAGGGTYEQY
>TRBJ1-5|TRBV21-1|15
ASSKVPPGTEDQPQH
>TRBJ1-3|TRBV12-3/TRBV12-4|14
ASSFRTAISGNTIY
>TRBJ1-1|TRBV5-1|17
ASSLGGFWDNRRNTEAF